This T cell receptor (beta chain) was found in a study of T cell changes during pregnancy in multiple sclerosis. Profiling relied on immunoSEQ multiplex PCR, and the TCRdb table lists in-frame clones only, not all of them. Found here are under 55,000 clones, around 90% of them singletons; the top ten hold 0.35% to 0.45%. Germline V gene lookup returns CDR1 LNHDA and CDR2 SQIVND (reference sequence). V gave up 6 bases and J gave up 0 bases; unmatched junction bases: 3. CDR3 length equals 15 residues. Material: CD4+ T cells from peripheral blood mononuclear cells, obtained before pregnancy. This clonotype was obtained from a female donor with multiple sclerosis, enrolled in a pregnancy study. V is TRBV19 and J is TRBJ2-5, with 11 bases matching TRBD2. The CDR3 sequence is CASRTLAGDQETQYF. CDR3 nucleotides: TGTGCCAGTAGGACACTAGCGGGAGACCAAGAGACCCAGTACTTC.